The clone carrying this TCR beta chain was counted once. The CDR3 contains 16 residues. Germline CDR1 reads PRHDT; CDR2 reads FYEKMQ (reference sequence). Trimming removed 2 bases from V and 5 bases from J; junction bases left unmatched: 7. It was with random hexamers that about 0.45 to 1 ug RNA was reverse transcribed. The authors amplified TCR beta CDR3 across 54 Vbeta and 13 Jbeta using immunoSEQ multiplex PCR. TCRdb called the immunoSEQ multiplex PCR reads again in MiXCR, with one record for every CDR3 protein. The sample includes hundreds of thousands of distinct CDR3 sequences, approximately 89% of them seen just once. This entry comes from a study of CD8 T cells in Susac syndrome.

The rearrangement links TRBV13 to TRBJ2-2; 8 bases align to TRBD1. The TCR comes from a human donor with multiple sclerosis. Sample: CD8+ T cells from PBMCs. CDR3 in amino acids: CASSLIRQGRTGELFF. CDR3 DNA sequence: TGTGCCAGCAGCTTAATCCGACAGGGGCGAACCGGGGAGCTGTTTTTT.